This TCR beta chain stems from a study of T-cell memory formation after mild COVID-19 (dated by TCRdb to about 2021). Turning to the overall study: TCR sequence clusters from the two donors were found to be largely donor specific. Two young, previously healthy adult volunteers, one female and one male, were included in the cohort. In two donors, T-cell clones that expanded and contracted after mild COVID-19 were followed by sequencing TCRalpha and TCRbeta repertoires longitudinally.

CDR1 and CDR2 were assigned from the germline V gene as SNHLY and FYNNEI. The V end loses 7 bases and the J end loses 4 bases, and a stretch of 13 bases separates them. The CDR3 contains 13 residues, cysteine and phenylalanine counted. CDR3 DNA only is kept here, 39 bases in frame from base 1. Sequenced using an Illumina NovaSeq 6000. cDNA libraries for TCRalpha and TCRbeta were prepared by 5'RACE using constant-segment primers, with sample barcodes and unique molecular identifiers added. Trizol reagent was used to extract RNA from every sample. Libraries were amplified in two PCR steps, with a second sample barcode and Illumina TruSeq adapters added in the second step. Libraries were sequenced on an Illumina NovaSeq with 2 x 150 bp paired-end reads. On the study's bioinformatics: Reads were demultiplexed and collapsed into UMI-guided consensus sequences with migec v1.2.7. Using mixcr v2.1.11, the UMI consensuses were aligned to TRA and TRB V and J templates and assembled into clonotypes. A clonotype was counted as expanded or contracted only when both edgeR and NoisET called the clonotype significant, with the noise models trained on biological replicates. For edgeR calls, the thresholds were a false discovery rate-adjusted p below 0.01 and a log2 fold-change of 1. As an exploratory analysis of dynamics, PCA with hierarchical clustering was applied to max-normalized trajectories of the 1000 most abundant clonotypes. The CD4 or CD8 phenotype of responding clones was assigned using the separately sequenced CD4+ and CD8+ repertoires. Using fastp trimming at Q25 and MiXCR clonotype assembly, TCRdb reanalyzed the public sequencing data and kept in-frame beta chains. Entries are consolidated by CDR3 protein sequence, retaining the most common genes and DNA. The V and J calls and clone size are TCRdb's, not the authors'. Across this sample there are about 150,000 distinct CDR3 sequences, with roughly 13% seen only once. The ten largest account for 2.5% to 3.5% of the sample.

In this sample, this clonotype turned up many times. No antigen is known for it. There are no base qualities to consult, and no much larger clone falls within one base. Ficoll-Paque density gradient centrifugation was used to isolate PBMCs. What the study reported, not specific to this receptor: Whether the second-wave clones peaking on day 37 were SARS-CoV-2 specific was not confirmed. Only two mild cases were covered in the study, and larger cohorts including severe cases with pre-infection samples were considered necessary. Clones contracting from day 15 to 85 had balanced CD4/CD8 phenotypes, while a second wave expanding from day 15 to 37 was biased towards CD4+. Contracting CD4+ clones were found mainly in CM and EM memory subsets, while CD8+ clones were enriched in EMRA. Some responding clones were detected in pre-infection memory, which suggested that pre-existing cross-reactive memory T cells had joined the SARS-CoV-2 response.

The rearrangement joined TRBV2 to TRBJ1-1; tentative D gene TRBD1, with 6 bases matching. Sequencing used PBMCs or a T cell subset sorted from them (not recorded which). This sequence was found in a man younger than 35 who had mild COVID-19 (a few samples of this study predate the infection). The sample titles of this study are shuffled in the database, so cell type and time point are left out; the donor was told from shared clones. CDR3 protein: CASTGGAGTEAFF. Read as DNA, the sequence is TGTGCCAGCACGGGGGGCGCGGGCACTGAAGCTTTCTTT.